This T cell receptor (beta chain) was identified during a study of blood T cell repertoires in COVID-19 (TCRdb year 2020). General notes on the study: Samples covering the acute and convalescent phases of COVID-19 were provided by collaborators in the United States, Italy and Spain. The prospective study material was composed of cDNA or gDNA derived from T cells, B-cell-depleted T cells, or PBMCs. Deeply sampled blood TCRbeta repertoires from subjects exposed to, actively infected with, or recovered from COVID-19 were included in the dataset. The repertoires were released in a freely available public database intended as a resource for research on the immune response to SARS-CoV-2. The samples were drawn from two sources: the first 160 participants of the ongoing ImmuneRACE study, and 1,254 subjects contributed by 6 global collaborators. Nearly every sample came with metadata listing a de-identified subject ID, COVID-19 status, age in years and sex. Where available, HLA class I and class II types were taken from metadata supplied by the sample provider and were not determined by assay-based typing. Beyond this particular receptor, the publication reports: Clinical and demographic metadata were provided uncurated, with the amount varying by source and participant.

From the cysteine up to the phenylalanine, the CDR3 has a length of 13 residues. The CDR3 DNA has 39 bases and is translated from base 1. Trimming removed 4 bases from V and 5 bases from J, leaving 10 bases between the germline ends. Participants in the prospective study were aged about 18 to 100 years, lived in about two dozen United States geographic areas, and enrolled through a virtual design. To assign participants to cohorts, the prospective study relied on clinical history that participants themselves reported in a screening survey and a study questionnaire. Exposed participants were defined as having been in contact with someone with a PCR-confirmed or clinician-diagnosed COVID-19 case within 2 weeks of study entry. In the prospective study, whole blood, serum and a nasopharyngeal or oropharyngeal swab were collected from each participant by mobile phlebotomists. Prospective study participants could optionally give additional blood draws and questionnaires over a roughly 2-month period. Prospective study blood samples were shipped either frozen or at room temperature before DNA extraction.

TCRbeta CDR3 regions were amplified from genomic DNA using the immunoSEQ Assay, a bias-controlled multiplex PCR. In the source study's methods: The number of nucleated cells in each sample was estimated from the amplification of reference gene primers within the assay. To quantify the absolute abundance of each unique TCRbeta CDR3 rearrangement, sequence reads were collapsed and filtered. For each sample, productive Simpson clonality was calculated as the square root of Simpson's diversity index over productive rearrangements. TCRdb stores this immuneACCESS table with in-frame sequences only. Part of the clones is absent; in the studies checked, under half of the shortfall reflects unresolved V genes, and no reason is known for the rest. V and J calls and clone size are copied from that table; D and trimming were computed from the DNA. Here the sample has 150,000 to 200,000 clones; approximately 88% occur a single time. The ten largest clonotypes hold roughly 4.9% of the sample.

In regard to this clone: The target of this receptor is not known. It has no much larger one-base neighbor in the sample; base qualities were not kept.

This TCR was recovered from an older man who had been exposed to COVID-19. The chain is encoded by TRBV12-3 or TRBV12-4 joined to TRBJ2-3; the D region possibly corresponds to TRBD1 (6 bases align). Sequenced: PBMCs or T cells enriched from blood (not recorded which). The CDR3 region reads CASSSLGGDTQYF. The DNA reads TGTGCCAGCAGTTCCTTAGGGGGAGATACGCAGTATTTT.